Listed here is a single T cell receptor beta chain. The sample comes from a study of blood T cell repertoires in COVID-19. Germline CDR1 is SGDLS and CDR2 is YYNGEE. After removal of 3 bases from V and 4 bases from J, the junction contained 7 bases not matched to a gene. The CDR3 contains 15 residues. In the original workflow: Reference gene primer amplification in the assay estimated nucleated cell counts. Assay: immunoSEQ multiplex PCR; the TCRdb copy retains only in-frame clones and omits some. V and J calls and clone size are copied from that table; D and trimming were computed from the DNA. Among 25,000 to 35,000 clones listed, approximately 93% were seen once.

This receptor was identified in a woman between 70 and 85 years old with COVID-19, enrolled during active disease. The chain joins TRBV9 to TRBJ2-5; 9 nucleotides match TRBD1. The sample comprised peripheral blood. The CDR3 spells CASSGGQGSGETQYF. CDR3 sequence (DNA): TGTGCCAGCAGCGGAGGACAGGGGAGTGGAGAGACCCAGTACTTC.